This T cell receptor (beta chain) was obtained from a study of blood T cell repertoires in COVID-19. Study-wide background: Spain, Italy and the United States supplied samples that represented acute and convalescent COVID-19.

Original methodology: Amplification of reference gene primers was used by the study to estimate nucleated cell counts. Profiled with immunoSEQ multiplex PCR; TCRdb holds only in-frame clones, not every one. That table supplies the V and J calls and clone size; D and trimming were determined from the DNA. The sample contains approximately 250,000 clones, about nine tenths of which appear only once. The germline V gene encodes CDR1 SGHTA and CDR2 FQGTGA. The CDR3 sequence is 16 residues long. The germline V and J ends were trimmed by 4 bases and 8 bases, with 23 bases remaining between them. Seattle participants joined during active infection and were tracked over time.

This chain joins TRBV7-3 and TRBJ1-2; D perhaps matches TRBD1 (6 bases). The sample taken for sequencing was peripheral blood. The sequence came from a man between 25 and 39 years old with COVID-19, enrolled during active disease. The CDR3 bases are TGTGCCAGCAGCTCAGGACAGTTTTTGGGCCCTCTAGGCTACACCTTC. Translated: CASSSGQFLGPLGYTF.